This record looks at one T cell receptor beta chain sequence and its context. This CDR3 comprises 15 residues. The junction had 9 bases not matched to a gene; V was cut back by 8 bases and J by 1 base. Germline values: CDR1 SQVTM, CDR2 ANQGSEA. The sample belongs to a study of patients and donors after allogeneic stem cell transplantation. TCRdb re-analysed the RT-PCR reads in MiXCR, keeping a single row per CDR3 protein. Altogether about 960,000 distinct CDR3 sequences are present, 15% to 20% being singletons, with the ten largest covering 5.5% to 6.5%. This receptor was obtained from a human donor who was either an allogeneic HSCT recipient or a stem cell or donor lymphocyte infusion donor (not recorded which). It is not recorded whose cells these are; they may come from a transplant donor. The chain has TRBV29-1 and TRBJ2-1, with TRBD2 matching over 9 bases. The specimen sequenced was blood, either unsorted or a sorted T cell fraction (not recorded which). The CDR3 sequence: CSSDSGSSSYNEQFF. DNA for the CDR3: TGCAGCTCTGATAGCGGGAGTAGTTCCTACAATGAGCAGTTCTTC.